The 21 T cell receptor beta chains listed next were all sequenced from one sample in a study of spatial heterogeneity in lung cancer. One entry per CDR3 protein results from TCRdb running MiXCR on the 5' RACE reads. Found here are roughly 10,000 distinct CDR3 sequences, roughly 3.7% of them singletons; the top ten hold around 6.9%. Time point described: sample taken at primary tumor resection. Whole RNA came from tumor, nontumor lung or frozen PBMC and was sequenced without being sorted. This specimen was normal lung tissue next to the tumor, taken at surgery. These receptors were collected from a male donor with early-stage non-small cell lung cancer.

This clonotype has a count of ten or more. Since the library was made to target alpha chains, this beta chain is a stray read and its abundance is not meaningful. The rearrangement uses TRBV11-2 and TRBJ2-1; TRBD2 matches at 14 bases. The CDR3 loop spans 14 amino acids. The germline V gene has CDR1 SGHAT and CDR2 FQNNGV. The junction had 4 bases not matched to a gene; V was cut back by 5 bases and J by 10 bases. CDR3: CASSVGLAGVEQFF. DNA of the CDR3: TGTGCCAGCAGCGTGGGACTAGCGGGAGTCGAGCAGTTCTTC.

As regards this clonotype: This beta chain is off target for a library built for alpha chains, so its abundance means little. The chain has TRBV12-3 or TRBV12-4 and TRBJ2-3, with D unclear. V was shortened by 3 bases and J by 7 bases, with 8 bases between the two germline ends. There are 12 residues in the CDR3. CDR3 DNA: TGTGCCAGCAGTTTCATCCAGAATACGCAGTATTTT. Amino acid sequence: CASSFIQNTQYF.

This clonotype counts as medium-sized. Because the library targeted alpha chains, this beta chain is an off-target read whose size means little. The chain has TRBV18 and TRBJ1-1, with D hard to call. CDR1 is KGHSH, CDR2 LQKENI, per germline. Between the trimmed V and J ends, which lost 3 bases and 5 bases, there was a span of 13 bases. The CDR3 spans 14 residues. CDR3 nucleotides: TGTGCCAGCTCACCTATATTAGCTGATACTGAAGCTTTCTTT. This sequence encodes CASSPILADTEAFF.

This clonotype is labeled as medium-sized. For a library built for alpha chains, this beta chain is a stray read; little rests on its size. The chain combines TRBV10-3 with TRBJ2-7, with D unclear. V was trimmed by 3 bases and J by 7 bases, leaving 10 bases between them. The CDR3 runs 12 residues. Germline CDR1 is ENHRY and CDR2 is SYGVKD. The CDR3 region is CAISERLGEQYF. The CDR3 nucleotides read TGTGCCATCAGTGAAAGACTGGGGGAGCAGTACTTC.

This clonotype was detected ten times or more. This beta chain is a stray sequence in a library constructed for alpha chains; its clone size is not meaningful. The V and J genes are TRBV29-1 and TRBJ1-6; D uncertain. The CDR3 runs to 13 residues. The V and J ends lost 4 bases and 5 bases respectively, with 9 bases between them. Germline V CDR1 and CDR2: SQVTM, ANQGSEA. The CDR3 reads CSVGAGNNSPLHF. DNA for the CDR3: TGCAGCGTTGGGGCAGGAAATAATTCACCCCTCCACTTT.

Comments on this clonotype: With the library built for alpha chains, this beta chain is off target and its frequency is not meaningful. The chain employs TRBV7-9 and TRBJ1-2; D unresolved. The CDR3 length is 13 residues. Trimming left V 1 base short and J 4 bases short, with 7 bases between. Germline loops: CDR1 SEHNR, CDR2 FQNEAQ (reference sequence). CDR3 in amino acids: CASSLVGSYGYTF. The CDR3 bases are TGTGCCAGCAGCTTAGTTGGCAGCTATGGCTACACCTTC. The whole variable domain, filled in from reference TRBV7-9 and TRBJ1-2, reads DTGVSQNPRHKITKRGQNVTFRCDPISEHNRLYWYRQTLGQGPEFLTYFQNEAQLEKSRLLSDRFSAERPKGSFSTLEIQRTEQGDSAMYLCASSLVGSYGYTFGSGTRLTVV.

This clonotype was seen at least ten times. The size of this beta chain means little, since it is a stray read in a library made for alpha chains. This chain uses TRBV12-3 or TRBV12-4 with TRBJ2-3; either TRBD1 or TRBD2 may supply D (5 bases each). The CDR3 runs to 14 residues. The ends were cut back, 7 bases at V and 5 bases at J, with 16 bases in the middle. The chain's CDR3 is CASNRGPTEDTQYF. CDR3 in DNA: TGTGCCAGCAATCGGGGCCCGACGGAAGATACGCAGTATTTT.

By its share, this clonotype is medium-sized. This beta chain is off target for a library built for alpha chains, so its abundance means little. The rearrangement uses TRBV20-1 and TRBJ2-3; 7 bases fit TRBD2. This CDR3 has 15 amino acids. The germline V gene encodes CDR1 DFQATT and CDR2 SNEGSKA (reference sequence). V lost 6 bases, J lost 6 bases, and 15 bases stayed unmatched. CDR3 residues: CSARRMAGVVDTQYF. As DNA, the CDR3 is TGCAGTGCGAGACGCATGGCGGGAGTCGTCGATACGCAGTATTTT.

This clonotype has ten or more counts. This beta chain lies outside the target of a library built for alpha chains; its clone size means little. The rearrangement links TRBV5-1 to TRBJ1-1; TRBD1 is a possible D gene (5 bases). CDR1 and CDR2 from the germline V gene are SGHRS and YFSETQ. CDR3 length: 15 residues. With 0 bases removed from V and 2 bases from J, the gap between germline ends came to 11 bases. CDR3 bases: TGCGCCAGCAGCTTGGAGCGGGACCCTAACACTGAAGCTTTCTTT. It translates to CASSLERDPNTEAFF.

Sample share makes this clonotype medium-sized. Because this beta chain is a stray read in a library intended to capture alpha chains, its abundance should not be given much weight. The rearrangement links TRBV6-5 to TRBJ1-1; no definite D call. The CDR3 spans 12 residues. CDR1 is MNHEY, CDR2 SVGAGI, per germline. V gave up 5 bases and J gave up 5 bases, with 9 bases separating them. The chain's CDR3 is CASSAGRTEAFF. The CDR3 bases are TGTGCCAGCAGTGCCGGGAGGACTGAAGCTTTCTTT.

This clonotype has a count of ten or more. This beta chain is a stray read from a library made for alpha chains; its abundance is not meaningful. This chain joins TRBV3-1 and TRBJ2-7, with unresolved D. Germline-derived CDR1 and CDR2 are LGHDT and YNNKEL (reference sequence). This CDR3 spans 14 amino acids. The V end was cut by 4 bases, the J end by 4 bases, with 14 bases between. As DNA, the CDR3 is TGTGCCAGCAGCCTCGGCAGAGTAGGTTACGAGCAGTACTTC. Protein product: CASSLGRVGYEQYF.

This clonotype was seen repeatedly, ten times or more. This beta chain lies outside the target of a library built for alpha chains; its clone size means little. The chain is built from TRBV5-6 and TRBJ2-2; D perhaps matches TRBD2 (5 bases). Trimming pared 4 bases from V and 5 bases from J, leaving 12 bases between. Germline V gene lookup returns CDR1 SGHDT and CDR2 YYEEEE. The CDR3 covers 14 residues. CDR3 protein: CASSPGVGTGELFF. CDR3 nucleotide sequence: TGTGCCAGCAGCCCCGGGGTTGGTACCGGGGAGCTGTTTTTT.

Details on this clonotype: Found in a library prepared for alpha chains, this beta chain is an off-target read, and its abundance has little meaning. The chain employs TRBV7-6 and TRBJ2-6; possible D gene TRBD1, 6 bases. In germline, CDR1 is SGHVS, CDR2 FNYEAQ. The CDR3 spans 17 residues. The germline V and J ends were trimmed by 2 bases and 0 bases, with 11 bases remaining between them. CDR3 in amino acids: CASSLSAGDSGANVLTF. The CDR3 bases are TGTGCCAGCAGCTTATCCGCAGGGGACTCTGGGGCCAACGTCCTGACTTTC.

This clonotype was observed at least ten times. This beta chain lies outside the target of a library built for alpha chains; its clone size means little. The CDR3 DNA is TGTGCCAGCAGTTTAGCGGGAGTGAAAGATACGCAGTATTTT. This sequence encodes CASSLAGVKDTQYF. This chain connects TRBV27 to TRBJ2-3, with 7 bases lining up with TRBD2. This CDR3 comprises 14 residues. CDR1 is MNHEY, CDR2 SMNVEV, per germline (reference sequence). V lost 2 bases and J lost 5; bases outside the gene matches: 4.

This clonotype was seen ten or more times. This beta chain is a stray read from a library made for alpha chains; its abundance is not meaningful. The chain recombines TRBV11-2 with TRBJ2-3, with 9 bases identical to TRBD1. Germline loops: CDR1 SGHAT, CDR2 FQNNGV. The V segment lost 5 bases and the J segment 4 bases; nucleotides outside the gene matches: 10. The CDR3 consists of 16 residues. DNA of the CDR3: TGTGCCAGCAGCCTCGGACAGGGGCCCTTTTCAGATACGCAGTATTTT. Translation gives CASSLGQGPFSDTQYF.

This clonotype has a count of ten or more. The size of this beta chain means little, since it is a stray read in a library made for alpha chains. The chain joins TRBV10-3 to TRBJ2-4; TRBD1 or TRBD2 may be the D gene (5 bases each). CDR3 length equals 11 residues. Deletions cut 10 bases from V and 6 bases from J, with 10 bases between. CDR1 and CDR2 from the germline V gene are ENHRY and SYGVKD. DNA of the CDR3: TGTGCCACCGGGACCGGAAACATTCAGTACTTC. Translating gives CATGTGNIQYF.

This clonotype was seen repeatedly, ten times or more. Because this beta chain is a stray read in a library intended to capture alpha chains, its abundance should not be given much weight. This chain uses TRBV7-9 with TRBJ2-1; no firm D call. CDR3 length: 13 residues. Trimming stripped 1 base from V and 8 bases from J, with 9 bases between. Germline CDR1 reads SEHNR; CDR2 reads FQNEAQ (reference sequence). This chain's CDR3 is CASSLGVLDEQFF. CDR3 nucleotides: TGTGCCAGCAGCTTAGGGGTCCTAGATGAGCAGTTCTTC.

This clonotype was counted many times. Because the library targeted alpha chains, this beta chain is an off-target read whose size means little. V and J are TRBV5-6 and TRBJ2-5; no firm D call. Germline V CDR1 and CDR2: SGHDT, YYEEEE. The CDR3 has 12 residues. V was clipped by 3 bases and J by 2 bases, with 5 bases between them. In nucleotides, the CDR3 is TGTGCCAGCAGCTACTCACAAGAGACCCAGTACTTC. Its protein product is CASSYSQETQYF.

This clonotype was counted ten times or more. Because this beta chain is a stray read in a library intended to capture alpha chains, its abundance should not be given much weight. The chain links TRBV5-1 to TRBJ2-3; TRBD2 aligns across 7 bases. Germline CDR1 is SGHRS and CDR2 is YFSETQ. The CDR3 length is 15 residues. J lost 5 bases, V lost 5 bases, and 11 bases had no gene match. Written as DNA, the CDR3 is TGCGCCAGCAGTAAGGCTAGCGGAAGGGGAGATACGCAGTATTTT. Its translation is CASSKASGRGDTQYF.

There are a few counts of this clonotype. Being off target in a library aimed at alpha chains, this beta chain has a size of little meaning. This chain joins TRBV7-6 and TRBJ2-7; the match to TRBD2 covers 12 bases. The CDR3 is 14 amino acids. Unmatched junction bases numbered 2, after V lost 5 bases and J lost 3 bases. Germline V gene data show CDR1 as SGHVS and CDR2 as FNYEAQ. CDR3 in DNA: TGTGCCAGCAGCCTGGGACTAGCGGGCTACGAGCAGTACTTC. It translates to CASSLGLAGYEQYF.

The sample holds many counts of this clonotype. Because the library targeted alpha chains, this beta chain is an off-target read whose size means little. The rearrangement uses TRBV3-1 and TRBJ2-1; 7 bases map to TRBD2. CDR3 length: 14 residues. Germline V gene data show CDR1 as LGHDT and CDR2 as YNNKEL (reference sequence). With 4 bases clipped from V and 5 bases from J, the junction kept 5 bases outside the gene matches. CDR3 sequence (DNA): TGTGCCAGCAGCCTGGGACTAACGCACAATGAGCAGTTCTTC. Its translation is CASSLGLTHNEQFF.